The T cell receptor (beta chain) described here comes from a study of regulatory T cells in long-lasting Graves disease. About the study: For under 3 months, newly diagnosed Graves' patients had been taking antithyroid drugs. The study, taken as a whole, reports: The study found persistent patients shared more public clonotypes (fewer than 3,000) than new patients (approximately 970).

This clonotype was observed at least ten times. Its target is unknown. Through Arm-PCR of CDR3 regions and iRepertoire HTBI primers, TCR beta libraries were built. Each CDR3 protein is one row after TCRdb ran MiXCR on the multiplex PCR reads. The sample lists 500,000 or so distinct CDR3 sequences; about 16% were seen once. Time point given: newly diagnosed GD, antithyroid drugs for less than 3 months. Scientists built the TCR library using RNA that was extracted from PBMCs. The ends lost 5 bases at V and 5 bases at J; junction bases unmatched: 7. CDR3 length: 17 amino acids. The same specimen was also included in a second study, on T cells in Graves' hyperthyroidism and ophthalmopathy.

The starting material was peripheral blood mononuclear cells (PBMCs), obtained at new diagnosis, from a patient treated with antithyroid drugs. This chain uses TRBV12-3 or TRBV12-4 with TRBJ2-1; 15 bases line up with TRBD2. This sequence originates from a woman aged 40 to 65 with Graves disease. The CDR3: CASSRWTSGGADNEQFF. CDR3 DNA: TGTGCCAGCAGTCGCTGGACTAGCGGGGGGGCCGACAATGAGCAGTTCTTC.